This T cell receptor beta chain was obtained from a study of blood T cell repertoires in COVID-19. Study at large: The cDNA or gDNA used as material had been derived from T cells, B-cell-depleted T cells, or PBMCs.

The data were produced by immunoSEQ multiplex PCR, yet TCRdb's version contains in-frame clones alone and is incomplete. Of a few hundred thousand clones in the sample, roughly 84% were seen once. With 3 bases clipped from V and 5 bases from J, the junction kept 5 bases outside the gene matches. In germline, CDR1 is SGHNT, CDR2 YYREEE (reference sequence). This CDR3 has 14 residues. V and J are TRBV5-4 and TRBJ2-1; 7 nucleotides line up with TRBD2. Material: peripheral blood. The TCR comes from a man aged 50 to 60 with active or convalescent COVID-19. As DNA, the CDR3 is TGTGCCAGCAGCTCGGGACTACGTGACAATGAGCAGTTCTTC. This translates into CASSSGLRDNEQFF.